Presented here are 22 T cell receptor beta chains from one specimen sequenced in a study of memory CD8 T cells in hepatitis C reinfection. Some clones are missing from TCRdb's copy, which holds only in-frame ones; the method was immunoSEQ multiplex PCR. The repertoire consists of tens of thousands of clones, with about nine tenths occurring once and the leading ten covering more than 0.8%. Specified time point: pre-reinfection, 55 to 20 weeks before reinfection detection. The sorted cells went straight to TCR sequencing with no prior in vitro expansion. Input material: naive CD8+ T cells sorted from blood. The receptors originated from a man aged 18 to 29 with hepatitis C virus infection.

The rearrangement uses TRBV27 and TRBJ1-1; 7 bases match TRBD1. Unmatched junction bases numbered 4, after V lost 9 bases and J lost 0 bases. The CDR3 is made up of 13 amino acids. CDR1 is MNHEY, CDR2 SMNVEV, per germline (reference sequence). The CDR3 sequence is CASQTGMNTEAFF. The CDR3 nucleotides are TGTGCCAGTCAGACAGGGATGAACACTGAAGCTTTCTTT.

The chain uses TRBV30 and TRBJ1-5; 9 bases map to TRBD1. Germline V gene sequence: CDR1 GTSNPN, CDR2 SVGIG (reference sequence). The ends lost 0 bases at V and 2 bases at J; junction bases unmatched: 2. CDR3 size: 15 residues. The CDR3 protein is CAWSVRQGGNQPQHF. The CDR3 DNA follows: TGTGCCTGGAGTGTACGACAGGGGGGCAATCAGCCCCAGCATTTT.

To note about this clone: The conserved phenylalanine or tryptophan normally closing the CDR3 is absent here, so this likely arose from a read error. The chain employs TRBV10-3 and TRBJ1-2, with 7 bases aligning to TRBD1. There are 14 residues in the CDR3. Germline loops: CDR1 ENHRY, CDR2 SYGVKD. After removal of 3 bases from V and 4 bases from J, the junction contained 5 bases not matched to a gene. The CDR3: CAISDRDRPYGYTL. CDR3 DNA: TGTGCCATCAGTGATAGGGACAGACCCTATGGCTACACCCTC.

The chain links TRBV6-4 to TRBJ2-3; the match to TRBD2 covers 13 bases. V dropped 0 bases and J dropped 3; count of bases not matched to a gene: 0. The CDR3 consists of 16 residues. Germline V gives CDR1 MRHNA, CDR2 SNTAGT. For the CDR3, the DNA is TGTGCCAGCAGTGACTCGACTAGCGGGGGGACAGATACGCAGTATTTT. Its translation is CASSDSTSGGTDTQYF.

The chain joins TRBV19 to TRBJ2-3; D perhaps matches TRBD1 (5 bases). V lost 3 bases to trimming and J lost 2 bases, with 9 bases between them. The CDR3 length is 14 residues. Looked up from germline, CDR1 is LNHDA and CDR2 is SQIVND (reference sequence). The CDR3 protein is CASSIRGLTDTQYF. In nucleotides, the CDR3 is TGTGCCAGTAGTATTAGGGGTCTCACAGATACGCAGTATTTT.

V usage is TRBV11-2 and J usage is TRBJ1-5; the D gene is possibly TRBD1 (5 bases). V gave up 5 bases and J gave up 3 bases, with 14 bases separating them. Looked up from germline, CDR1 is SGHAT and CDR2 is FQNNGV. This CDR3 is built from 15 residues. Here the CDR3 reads CASSPRTGDNQPQHF. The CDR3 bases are TGTGCCAGCAGCCCACGAACAGGAGACAATCAGCCCCAGCATTTT.

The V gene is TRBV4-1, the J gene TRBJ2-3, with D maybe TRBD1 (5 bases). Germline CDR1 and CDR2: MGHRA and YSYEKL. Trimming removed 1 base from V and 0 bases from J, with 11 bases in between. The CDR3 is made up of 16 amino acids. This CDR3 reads CASSQGWGHSTDTQYF. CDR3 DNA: TGCGCCAGCAGCCAAGGGTGGGGCCACAGCACAGATACGCAGTATTTT.

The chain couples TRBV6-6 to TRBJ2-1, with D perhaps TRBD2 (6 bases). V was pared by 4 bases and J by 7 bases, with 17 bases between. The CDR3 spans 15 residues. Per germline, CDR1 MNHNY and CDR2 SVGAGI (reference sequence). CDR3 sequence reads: CASSWGSPGENEQFF. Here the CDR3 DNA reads TGTGCCAGCAGTTGGGGAAGCCCGGGGGAAAATGAGCAGTTCTTC.

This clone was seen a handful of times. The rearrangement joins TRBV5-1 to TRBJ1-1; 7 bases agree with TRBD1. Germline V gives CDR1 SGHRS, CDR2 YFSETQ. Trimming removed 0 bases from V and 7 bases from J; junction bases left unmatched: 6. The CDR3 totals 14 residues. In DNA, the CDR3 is TGCGCCAGCAGCTTGGCCCAGGGGGGCGTTGAAGCTTTCTTT. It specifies CASSLAQGGVEAFF.

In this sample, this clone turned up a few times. CDR3: CASSLGWDTDEAFF. For the CDR3, the DNA is TGCGCCAGCAGCTTGGGGTGGGACACGGATGAAGCTTTCTTT. This chain links TRBV5-1 with TRBJ1-1; D possibly corresponds to TRBD1 (6 bases). V lost 0 bases, J lost 7 bases, and 13 bases lay in between. This CDR3 has 14 residues. The germline gives CDR1 SGHRS, CDR2 YFSETQ. The variable domain in full, completed from reference TRBV5-1 and TRBJ1-1, reads KAGVTQTPRYLIKTRGQQVTLSCSPISGHRSVSWYQQTPGQGLQFLFEYFSETQRNKGNFPGRFSGRQFSNSRSEMNVSTLELGDSALYLCASSLGWDTDEAFFGQGTRLTVV.

The CDR3 protein is CASTSSGGVNEKLFF. CDR3 bases: TGTGCCAGTACTTCTTCAGGGGGCGTTAATGAAAAACTGTTTTTT. V and J are TRBV2 and TRBJ1-4; 8 nucleotides line up with TRBD1. Trimming took 9 bases from V and 4 from J; bases not matched to a gene: 10. Germline CDR1 is SNHLY and CDR2 is FYNNEI. The CDR3 consists of 15 residues.

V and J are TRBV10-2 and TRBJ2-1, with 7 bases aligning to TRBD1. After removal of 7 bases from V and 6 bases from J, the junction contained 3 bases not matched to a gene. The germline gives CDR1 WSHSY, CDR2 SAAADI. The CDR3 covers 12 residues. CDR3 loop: CASTPGGNEQFF. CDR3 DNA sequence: TGCGCCAGCACCCCAGGGGGCAATGAGCAGTTCTTC.

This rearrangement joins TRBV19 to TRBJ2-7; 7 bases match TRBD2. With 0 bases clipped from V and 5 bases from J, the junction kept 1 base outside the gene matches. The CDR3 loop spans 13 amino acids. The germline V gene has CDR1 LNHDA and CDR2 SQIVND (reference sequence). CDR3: CASSIEAGNEQYF. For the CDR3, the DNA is TGTGCCAGTAGTATAGAAGCGGGAAACGAGCAGTACTTC.

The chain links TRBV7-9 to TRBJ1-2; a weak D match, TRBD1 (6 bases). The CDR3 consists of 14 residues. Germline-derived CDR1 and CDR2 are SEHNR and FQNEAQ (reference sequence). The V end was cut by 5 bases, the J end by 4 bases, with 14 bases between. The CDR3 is CASSPWDIRYGYTF. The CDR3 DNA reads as TGTGCCAGCAGCCCCTGGGACATCCGCTATGGCTACACCTTC.

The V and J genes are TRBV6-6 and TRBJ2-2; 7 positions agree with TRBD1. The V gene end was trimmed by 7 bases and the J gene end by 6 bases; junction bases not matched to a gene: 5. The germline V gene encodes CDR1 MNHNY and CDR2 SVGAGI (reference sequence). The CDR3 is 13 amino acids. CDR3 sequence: CASTAGGAGELFF. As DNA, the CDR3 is TGTGCCAGCACGGCAGGGGGTGCCGGGGAGCTGTTTTTT.

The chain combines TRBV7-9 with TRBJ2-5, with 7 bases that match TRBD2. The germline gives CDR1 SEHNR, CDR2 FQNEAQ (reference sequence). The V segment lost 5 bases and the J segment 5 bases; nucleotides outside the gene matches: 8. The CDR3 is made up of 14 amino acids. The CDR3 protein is CASSASGGWETQYF. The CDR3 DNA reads TGTGCCAGCAGCGCCTCCGGGGGGTGGGAGACCCAGTACTTC. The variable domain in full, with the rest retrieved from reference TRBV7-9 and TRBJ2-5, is DTGVSQNPRHKITKRGQNVTFRCDPISEHNRLYWYRQTLGQGPEFLTYFQNEAQLEKSRLLSDRFSAERPKGSFSTLEIQRTEQGDSAMYLCASSASGGWETQYFGPGTRLLVL.

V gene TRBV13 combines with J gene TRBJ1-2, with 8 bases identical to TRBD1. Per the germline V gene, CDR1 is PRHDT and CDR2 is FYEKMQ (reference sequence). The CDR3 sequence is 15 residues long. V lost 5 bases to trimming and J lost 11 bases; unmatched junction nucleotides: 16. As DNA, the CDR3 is TGTGCCAGCAGCCTATCAGGGGGCGGCTTGAGGGGATACACCTTC. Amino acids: CASSLSGGGLRGYTF.

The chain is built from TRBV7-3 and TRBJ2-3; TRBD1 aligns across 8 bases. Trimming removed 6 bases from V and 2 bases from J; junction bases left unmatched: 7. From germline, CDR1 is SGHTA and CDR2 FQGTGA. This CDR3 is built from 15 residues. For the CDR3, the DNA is TGTGCCAGCAGGCTGACAGGGGCTATCACAGATACGCAGTATTTT. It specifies CASRLTGAITDTQYF.

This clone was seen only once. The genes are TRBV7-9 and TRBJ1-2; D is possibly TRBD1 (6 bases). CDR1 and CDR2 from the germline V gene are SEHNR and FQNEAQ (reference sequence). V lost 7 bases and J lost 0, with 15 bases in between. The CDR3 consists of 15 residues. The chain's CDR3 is CASTDSLTTNYGYTF. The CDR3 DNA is TGTGCCAGCACGGACAGCCTAACCACTAACTATGGCTACACCTTC.

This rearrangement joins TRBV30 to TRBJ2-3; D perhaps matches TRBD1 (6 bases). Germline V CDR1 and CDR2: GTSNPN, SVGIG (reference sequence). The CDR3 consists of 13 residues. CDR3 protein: CASNRVGTDTQYF. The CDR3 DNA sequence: TGTGCGTCCAACAGGGTGGGCACAGATACGCAGTATTTT. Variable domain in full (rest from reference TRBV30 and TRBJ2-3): SQTIHQWPATLVQPVGSPLSLECTVEGTSNPNLYWYRQAAGRGLQLLFYSVGIGQISSEVPQNLSASRPQDRQFILSSKKLLLSDSGFYLCASNRVGTDTQYFGPGTRLTVL.

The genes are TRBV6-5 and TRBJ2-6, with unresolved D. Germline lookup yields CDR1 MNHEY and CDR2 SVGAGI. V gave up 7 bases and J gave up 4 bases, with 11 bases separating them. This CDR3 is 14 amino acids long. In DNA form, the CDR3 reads TGTGCCAGCAATCAAGCTGCCGGGGCCAACGTCCTGACTTTC. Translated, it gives CASNQAAGANVLTF.

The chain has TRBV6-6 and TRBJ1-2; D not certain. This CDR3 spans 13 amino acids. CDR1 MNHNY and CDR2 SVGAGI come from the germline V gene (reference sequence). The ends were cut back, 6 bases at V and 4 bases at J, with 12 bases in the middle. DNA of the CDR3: TGTGCCAGCAGCACCGGGATCCCCTATGGCTACACCTTC. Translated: CASSTGIPYGYTF.